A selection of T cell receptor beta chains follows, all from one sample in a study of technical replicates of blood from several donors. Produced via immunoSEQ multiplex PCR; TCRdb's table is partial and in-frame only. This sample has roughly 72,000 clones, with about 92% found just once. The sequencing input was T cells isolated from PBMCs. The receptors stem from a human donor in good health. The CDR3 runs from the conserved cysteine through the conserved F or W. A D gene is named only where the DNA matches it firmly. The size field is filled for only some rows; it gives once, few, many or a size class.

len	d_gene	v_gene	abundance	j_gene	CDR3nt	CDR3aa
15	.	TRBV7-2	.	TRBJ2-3	TGTGCCAGCAGCTTAGTTCAGGGCGTCACAGATACGCAGTATTTT	CASSLVQGVTDTQYF
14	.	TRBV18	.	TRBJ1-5	TGTGCCAGCTCCCTTCCACTAGGGGGACAGCCCCAGCATTTT	CASSLPLGGQPQHF
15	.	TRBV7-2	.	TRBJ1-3	TGTGCCAGCAGCTCGGACAGTTTCTCTGGAAACACCATATATTTT	CASSSDSFSGNTIYF
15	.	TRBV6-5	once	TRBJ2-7	TGTGCCAGCAGTTACGGCCAGGGATTTTTCTACGAGCAGTACTTC	CASSYGQGFFYEQYF
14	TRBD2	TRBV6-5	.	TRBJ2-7	TGTGCCAGCACGAGAGTTCCCTTGGGGGGGGAGCAGTACTTC	CASTRVPLGGEQYF
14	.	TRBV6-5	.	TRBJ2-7	TGTGCCAGCAGTTACTTGGGACAAGCCTACGAGCAGTACTTC	CASSYLGQAYEQYF
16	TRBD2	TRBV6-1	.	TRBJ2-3	TGTGCCAGCAGTGAACTAGCGGGAGGGGTCACAGATACGCAGTATTTT	CASSELAGGVTDTQYF
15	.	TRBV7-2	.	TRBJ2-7	TGTGCCAGCAGCTTAGATGCGGGGACCCAAGTCGGGCAGTACTTC	CASSLDAGTQVGQYF
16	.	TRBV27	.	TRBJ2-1	TGTGCCAGCAGTCGATATCTAGCGAGCTACTCCAATGAGCAGTTCTTC	CASSRYLASYSNEQFF
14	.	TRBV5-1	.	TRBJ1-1	TGCGCCAGCAGCTTATACTCTGTGAACACTGAAGCTTTCTTT	CASSLYSVNTEAFF
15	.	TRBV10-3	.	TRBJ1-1	TGTGCCATCAGTGGAGGGAACAGAATTAACACTGAAGCTTTCTTT	CAISGGNRINTEAFF
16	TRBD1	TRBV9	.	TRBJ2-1	TGTGCCAGCAGCGTAGGGACAGGGACTGAATACAATGAGCAGTTCTTC	CASSVGTGTEYNEQFF
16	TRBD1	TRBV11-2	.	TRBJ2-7	TGTGCCAGCAGCTTAGATCTACAGGGGAATTTCTACGAGCAGTACTTC	CASSLDLQGNFYEQYF
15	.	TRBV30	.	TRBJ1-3	TGTGCCTGGAGTAGGGGCAGTCCCTCTGGAAACACCATATATTTT	CAWSRGSPSGNTIYF
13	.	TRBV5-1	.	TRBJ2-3	TGCGCCAGCAGCTTGGTTGAGGGCGGTACGCAGTATTTT	CASSLVEGGTQYF
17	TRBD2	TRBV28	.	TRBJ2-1	TGTGCCAGCAGTCCCGCAGGGACTAGCGGGGTGGACAATGAGCAGTTCTTC	CASSPAGTSGVDNEQFF
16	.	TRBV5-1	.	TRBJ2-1	TGCGCCAGCAGCTCCTCCGGGACACCCTCCTACAATGAGCAGTTCTTC	CASSSSGTPSYNEQFF
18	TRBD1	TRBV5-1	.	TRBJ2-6	TGCGCCAGCAGCCCCTTCGGGACAGGGAGCTCTGGGGCCAACGTCCTGACTTTC	CASSPFGTGSSGANVLTF
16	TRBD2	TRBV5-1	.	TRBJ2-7	TGCGCCAGCAGCGTGACTAGCGGGACTATATTGTACGAGCAGTACTTC	CASSVTSGTILYEQYF
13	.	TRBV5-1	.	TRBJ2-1	TGCGCCAGCAGCTTGGGGGCCAACAATGAGCAGTTCTTC	CASSLGANNEQFF
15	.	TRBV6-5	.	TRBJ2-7	TGTGCCAGCCGTGGACCCGGGACGGGGGGACAAGAGCAGTACTTC	CASRGPGTGGQEQYF
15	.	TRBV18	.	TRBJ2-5	TGTGCCAGCTCACCCGACCCAGGAAAACAAGAGACCCAGTACTTC	CASSPDPGKQETQYF
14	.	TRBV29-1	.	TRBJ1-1	TGCAGCGGTAGCAGGGAACTATCAATAGCTGAAGCTTTCTTT	CSGSRELSIAEAFF
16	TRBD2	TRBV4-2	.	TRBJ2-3	TGTGCCAGCAGCCAAGAGGGGACTAGCGGCACAGATACGCAGTATTTT	CASSQEGTSGTDTQYF
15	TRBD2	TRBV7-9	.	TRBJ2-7	TGTGCCAGCAGCTCCTTAGCGGGAGCCGGCTACGAGCAGTACTTC	CASSSLAGAGYEQYF
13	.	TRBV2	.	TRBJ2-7	TGTGCCAGCGGGATTCCGGGACTCTACGAGCAGTACTTC	CASGIPGLYEQYF
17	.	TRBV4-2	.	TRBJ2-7	TGTGCCAGCAGCCCCAAGGGGGGTGCGGGAGCCTCCTACGAGCAGTACTTC	CASSPKGGAGASYEQYF
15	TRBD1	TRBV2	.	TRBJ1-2	TGTGCCAGCCCGGCCCCGGGACAGGGTCTGAATGGCTACACCTTC	CASPAPGQGLNGYTF
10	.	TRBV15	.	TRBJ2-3	TGTGCCGCGGGCACAGATACGCAGTATTTT	CAAGTDTQYF
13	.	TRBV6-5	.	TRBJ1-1	TGTGCCAGCAGAGAAGGGGTGAGCACTGAAGCTTTCTTT	CASREGVSTEAFF
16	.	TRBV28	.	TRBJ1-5	TGTGCCAGCAGTCCGCCCCCCAGGGGCGACAATCAGCCCCAGCATTTT	CASSPPPRGDNQPQHF
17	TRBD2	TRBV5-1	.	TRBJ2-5	TGCGCCAGCAGCCCGCCGGGACTAGCGGGAGGGCAAGAGACCCAGTACTTC	CASSPPGLAGGQETQYF
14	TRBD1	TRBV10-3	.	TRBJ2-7	TGTGCCATAAAGGGGACAGCGGACTCCTACGAGCAGTACTTC	CAIKGTADSYEQYF
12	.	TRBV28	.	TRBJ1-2	TGTGCCAGCAGCGAACGTACTAGCGGCTACACCTTC	CASSERTSGYTF
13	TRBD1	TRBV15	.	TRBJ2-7	TGTGCCACCAGCAGAGGACAGGGATCCGAGCAGTACTTC	CATSRGQGSEQYF
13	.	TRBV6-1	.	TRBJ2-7	TGTGCCAGCAGTGGGAACGGGGGATACGAGCAGTACTTC	CASSGNGGYEQYF
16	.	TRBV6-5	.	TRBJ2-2	TGTGCCAGCAGTTACTCGACGACAATGAACACCGGGGAGCTGTTTTTT	CASSYSTTMNTGELFF
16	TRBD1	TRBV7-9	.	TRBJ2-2	TGTGCCAGCTCGGTTAAGTTACAGGGGCCCACCGGGGATCTGTTTTTT	CASSVKLQGPTGDLFF
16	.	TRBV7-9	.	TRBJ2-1	TGTGCCAGCACCTTAATCGGGACTTCTGCCTACAATGAGCAGTTCTTC	CASTLIGTSAYNEQFF
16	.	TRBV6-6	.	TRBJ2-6	TGTGCCAGCAGTTCTACAGGGATAACTGGGGCCAACGTCCTGACTTTC	CASSSTGITGANVLTF
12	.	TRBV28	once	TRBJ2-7	TGTGCCAGCGTAGGGAGCTCCTACGAGCAGTACTTC	CASVGSSYEQYF
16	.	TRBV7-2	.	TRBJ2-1	TGTGCCAGCAGCTGGCGGGACTTCGCATCGCCCAATGAGCAGTTCTTC	CASSWRDFASPNEQFF